The entry below gives a single T cell receptor (beta chain) sequence along with its context. In replicate PCRs of sorted subsets, approximately 210 ng DNA, approximately 30,000 T cell genomes, was used. Clones were read by immunoSEQ multiplex PCR, and TCRdb kept only the in-frame ones, dropping some. The sample shows millions of clones, more than 90% of them seen only once. The entry originates in a study of shared clonotypes between healthy human individuals. The CDR3 length is 14 residues. Germline CDR1 is MGHRA and CDR2 is YSYEKL. V lost 4 bases, J lost 7 bases, and 13 bases lay in between. The source material was naive CD4+ T cells sorted from blood. Subset meaning: CD45RA+ positively selected. The origin of this receptor is a man aged 18 to 35 in good health. V usage is TRBV4-1 and J usage is TRBJ2-2; D may be TRBD1 or TRBD2 (5 bases each). The CDR3 region is CASSRDGNGGELFF. The CDR3 coding sequence is TGCGCCAGCAGCCGGGACGGAAACGGCGGGGAGCTGTTTTTT.